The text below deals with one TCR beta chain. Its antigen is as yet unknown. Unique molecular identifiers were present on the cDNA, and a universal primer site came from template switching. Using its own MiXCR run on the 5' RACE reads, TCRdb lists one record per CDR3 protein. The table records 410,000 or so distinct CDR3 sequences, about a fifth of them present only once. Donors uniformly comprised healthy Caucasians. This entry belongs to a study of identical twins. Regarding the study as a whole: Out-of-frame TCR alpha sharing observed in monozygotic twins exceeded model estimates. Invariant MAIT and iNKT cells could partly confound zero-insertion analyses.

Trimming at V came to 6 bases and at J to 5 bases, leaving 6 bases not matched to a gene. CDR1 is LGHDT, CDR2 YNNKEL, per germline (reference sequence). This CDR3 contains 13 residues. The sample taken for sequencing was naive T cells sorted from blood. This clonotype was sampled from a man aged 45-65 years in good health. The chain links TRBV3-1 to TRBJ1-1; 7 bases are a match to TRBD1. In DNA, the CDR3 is TGTGCCAGCAGGACGTCCAGGGGGACTGAAGCTTTCTTT. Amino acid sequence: CASRTSRGTEAFF.